This paragraph covers one TCR beta chain sequence. The CDR3 loop spans 16 amino acids. Germline assignment: CDR1 SQVTM and CDR2 ANQGSEA. The study ran the assay at deep level. Authors' data handling: Filtering of immunoSEQ junctional sequences could not match full-length read filtering. Only in-frame clones appear in the TCRdb table, and some are missing; sequencing was by immunoSEQ multiplex PCR. That table supplies the V and J calls and clone size; D and trimming were determined from the DNA. The table lists approximately 2.3 million clones, approximately 93% of them singletons, with 0.3% to 0.4% in the top ten. The entry originates in a study of shared clonotypes between healthy human individuals. Study in general: Each donor had three CD4 naive, three CD4 memory, two CD8 naive and one CD8 memory plate.

This chain connects TRBV29-1 to TRBJ2-5, with 14 bases lining up with TRBD2. The J call may be faulty, since TRBJ2-7 better matches the DNA end. Input material: naive CD4+ T cells from PBMCs. Subset specified: CD45RA+ positively selected. The TCR was taken from a man aged 18 to 29 in good health. Some clones in this sample may be carry-over from other donors' samples. The CDR3 nucleotides read TGCAGCGTTGTGGGACTAGCGGGAGAAACCCTCCACGAGCAGTACTTC. Translation gives CSVVGLAGETLHEQYF.